Below are 18 T cell receptor beta chains sequenced from a single sample in a study of CD8 T cells in ankylosing spondylitis. TCRdb processed the 5' RACE reads anew with MiXCR; each CDR3 protein has one entry. In the table there are hundreds of thousands of distinct CDR3 sequences, about 20% of which are singletons. Sequencing was carried out using blood, either unsorted or a sorted T cell fraction (not recorded which). These receptors came from a male donor with ankylosing spondylitis or in good health (not recorded which).

V is TRBV20-1 and J is TRBJ2-7; TRBD1 agrees at 8 bases. CDR1 is DFQATT and CDR2 is SNEGSKA in the germline V gene (reference sequence). The V and J ends lost 0 bases and 3 bases, in that order; junction bases with no gene match: 4. The CDR3 runs 14 residues. The CDR3 nucleotides are TGCAGTGCTAGAGACGGACAGGGAAACTACGAGCAGTACTTC. This encodes CSARDGQGNYEQYF.

The V and J genes are TRBV24-1 and TRBJ2-2; the match to TRBD1 covers 7 bases. The CDR3 covers 16 residues. CDR1 and CDR2 from the germline V gene are KGHDR and SFDVKD. Trimming at V came to 7 bases and at J to 3 bases, leaving 10 bases not matched to a gene. In DNA form, the CDR3 reads TGTGCCACCAGCCCTCGACAGGGCTTGGACACCGGGGAGCTGTTTTTT. It codes for CATSPRQGLDTGELFF.

As for this clonotype: The CDR3 does not end in the conserved phenylalanine or tryptophan, so this is likely a read error. The DNA is omitted, as the CDR3 cannot be located on it reliably, and the CDR3 follows TCRdb's listing. The chain links TRBV28 to TRBJ2-7; whether TRBD2, the table's D call, matches the DNA was not checked. Both ends counted, the CDR3 spans 14 residues. The germline CDR1 and CDR2 sequences are MDHEN and SYDVKM. CDR3 in amino acids: CASSPGLAGGPSVL.

The chain employs TRBV29-1 and TRBJ1-1; TRBD1 matches 8 bases. The CDR3 contains 14 residues. CDR1 and CDR2 from the germline V gene are SQVTM and ANQGSEA. V was pared by 5 bases and J by 4 bases, with 9 bases of the junction left unmatched. CDR3 DNA: TGCAGCGTTATAGACAGGGGAGCGTCCACTGAAGCTTTCTTT. Protein sequence: CSVIDRGASTEAFF.

The table lists this clonotype with a few counts. The chain recombines TRBV3-1 with TRBJ2-1, with D uncertain. This CDR3 has 15 residues. The germline CDR1 and CDR2 sequences are LGHDT and YNNKEL (reference sequence). V was trimmed by 0 bases and J by 4 bases, leaving 10 bases between them. CDR3 loop: CASSQEVGTYNEQFF. The DNA for the CDR3 is TGTGCCAGCAGCCAAGAAGTGGGAACTTACAATGAGCAGTTCTTC.

This clonotype was seen more than once but under ten times. V is TRBV6-2 or TRBV6-3 and J is TRBJ1-1, with D maybe TRBD1 (6 bases). The CDR3 is made up of 14 amino acids. The germline V and J ends were trimmed by 6 bases and 0 bases, with 11 bases remaining between them. Germline CDR1 and CDR2: MNHEY and SVGEGT. CDR3 loop: CASRHGQMNTEAFF. The CDR3 DNA sequence: TGTGCCAGCAGACACGGACAGATGAACACTGAAGCTTTCTTT.

This rearrangement joins TRBV20-1 to TRBJ2-1, with D perhaps TRBD2 (7 bases). Trimming pared 5 bases from V and 4 bases from J, leaving 15 bases between. The CDR3 has 14 amino acids. Germline V gives CDR1 DFQATT, CDR2 SNEGSKA (reference sequence). The CDR3 sequence: CSAPLGGPYNEQFF. Here the CDR3 DNA reads TGCAGTGCTCCCTTGGGGGGGCCATACAATGAGCAGTTCTTC.

This CDR3 reads CSAKEAATTVTQYF. CDR3 nucleotide sequence: TGCAGTGCAAAAGAGGCGGCTACAACTGTGACCCAGTACTTC. The J gene is TRBJ2-5, the V gene TRBV20-1, with D hard to call. Deletions cut 6 bases from V and 7 bases from J, with 21 bases between. In germline, CDR1 is DFQATT, CDR2 SNEGSKA (reference sequence). The CDR3 covers 14 residues.

This chain uses TRBV7-9 with TRBJ2-5; TRBD1 matches at 9 bases. V lost 4 bases to trimming and J lost 4 bases; unmatched junction nucleotides: 4. Per the germline V gene, CDR1 is SEHNR and CDR2 is FQNEAQ (reference sequence). The CDR3 is 14 amino acids. The CDR3 here is CASSWGQGGETQYF. The DNA for the CDR3 is TGTGCCAGCAGCTGGGGACAGGGAGGAGAGACCCAGTACTTC.

The gene calls are TRBV27 and TRBJ2-2; 8 positions match TRBD1. This CDR3 is 14 amino acids long. V was pared by 6 bases and J by 1 base, with 1 base of the junction left unmatched. The germline V gene encodes CDR1 MNHEY and CDR2 SMNVEV (reference sequence). This CDR3 reads CASRDRENTGELFF. The DNA for the CDR3 is TGTGCCAGCAGGGACAGGGAGAACACCGGGGAGCTGTTTTTT.

The table lists this clonotype with many counts. At one end, the junction sequence differs from germline, possibly due to a read error. The chain employs TRBV12-3 or TRBV12-4 and TRBJ1-1; tentatively, D is TRBD1 (6 bases). This CDR3 spans 14 amino acids. This CDR3 reads CASSLGGMNTEAFF. The CDR3 coding sequence is TGTGCCAGCAGCTTAGGGGGAATGAACACTGAAGCTTTCTTT.

The chain uses TRBV29-1 and TRBJ2-7; D gene uncertain. Germline CDR1 is SQVTM and CDR2 is ANQGSEA. The CDR3 is made up of 12 amino acids. V dropped 3 bases and J dropped 8 bases, with 14 bases sitting between them. CDR3 residues: CSVEVNSYKQYF. The CDR3 DNA reads as TGCAGCGTTGAGGTGAACAGTTACAAGCAGTACTTC.

This clonotype was found once. This sequence joins TRBV12-3 or TRBV12-4 and TRBJ1-4, with TRBD1 as a possible D gene (5 bases). This CDR3 comprises 14 residues. V lost 3 bases, J lost 8 bases, and 13 bases lay in between. CDR3 sequence (DNA): TGTGCCAGCAGTTTTTGGGGGGGAGTCGAAAAACTGTTTTTT. Its translation: CASSFWGGVEKLFF.

This clonotype was observed a handful of times. V is TRBV9 and J is TRBJ2-1; 8 nucleotides align to TRBD2. The V gene's germline CDR1 is SGDLS and CDR2 YYNGEE. After removal of 4 bases from V and 4 bases from J, the junction contained 10 bases not matched to a gene. This CDR3 comprises 16 residues. CDR3 sequence: CASSPPLAGSYNEQFF. CDR3 coding DNA: TGTGCCAGCAGCCCGCCGTTAGCGGGGTCGTACAATGAGCAGTTCTTC.

This sequence joins TRBV14 and TRBJ2-1; a weak D match, TRBD2 (6 bases). The CDR3 consists of 16 residues. Deletions cut 4 bases from V and 6 bases from J, with 19 bases between. Germline V lookup: CDR1 SGHDN, CDR2 FVKESK. The CDR3: CASSRTGSGLSNEQFF. The CDR3 coding sequence is TGTGCCAGCAGCCGGACGGGGAGCGGGCTCAGCAATGAGCAGTTCTTC. Combining the CDR3 with reference TRBV14 and TRBJ2-1 gives the whole variable domain EAGVTQFPSHSVIEKGQTVTLRCDPISGHDNLYWYRRVMGKEIKFLLHFVKESKQDESGMPNNRFLAERTGGTYSTLKVQPAELEDSGVYFCASSRTGSGLSNEQFFGPGTRLTVL.

CDR3 sequence: CSVRDRPSEAFF. In nucleotides, the CDR3 is TGCAGCGTCCGGGACCGCCCCTCTGAAGCTTTCTTT. The chain is built from TRBV29-1 and TRBJ1-1, with D perhaps TRBD1 (5 bases). In germline, CDR1 is SQVTM, CDR2 ANQGSEA. The CDR3 extends over 12 amino acids. V was shortened by 6 bases and J by 6 bases, with 14 bases between the two germline ends.

This clonotype showed up just a few times. The chain links TRBV12-3 or TRBV12-4 to TRBJ2-2; possibly TRBD2 for D (7 bases). This CDR3 has 15 residues. The ends were cut back, 4 bases at V and 4 bases at J, with 13 bases in the middle. Here the CDR3 reads CASSSAGASTGELFF. CDR3 DNA sequence: TGTGCCAGCAGTTCCGCGGGGGCCAGCACCGGGGAGCTGTTTTTT.

As for this clonotype: A much larger clone differs by one base, so this may be a read error. The V call is TRBV2, the J call TRBJ1-5; no firm D call. This CDR3 region has 15 residues. Germline loops: CDR1 SNHLY, CDR2 FYNNEI. This CDR3 is CASSDGVVGKQPQHF. The DNA for the CDR3 is TGTGCCAGCAGTGACGGGGTCGTCGGCAAACAGCCCCAGCATTTT.